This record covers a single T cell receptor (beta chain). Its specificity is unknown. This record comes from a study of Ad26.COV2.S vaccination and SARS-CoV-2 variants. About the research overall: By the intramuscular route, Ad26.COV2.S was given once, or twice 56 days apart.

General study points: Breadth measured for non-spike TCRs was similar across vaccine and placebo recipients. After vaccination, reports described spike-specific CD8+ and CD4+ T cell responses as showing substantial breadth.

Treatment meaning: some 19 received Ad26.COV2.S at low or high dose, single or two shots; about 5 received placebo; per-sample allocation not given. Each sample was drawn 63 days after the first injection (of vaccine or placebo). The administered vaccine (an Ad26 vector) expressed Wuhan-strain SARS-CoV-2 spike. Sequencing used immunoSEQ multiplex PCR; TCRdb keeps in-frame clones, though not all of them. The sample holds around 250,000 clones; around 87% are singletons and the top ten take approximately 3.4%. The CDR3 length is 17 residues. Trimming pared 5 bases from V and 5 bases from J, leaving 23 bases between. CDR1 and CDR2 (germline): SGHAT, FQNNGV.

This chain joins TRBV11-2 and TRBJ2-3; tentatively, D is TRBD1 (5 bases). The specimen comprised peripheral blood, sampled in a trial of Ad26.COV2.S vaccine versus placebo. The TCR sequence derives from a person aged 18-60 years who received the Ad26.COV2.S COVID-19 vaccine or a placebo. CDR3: CASSPRLRGNGGDTQYF. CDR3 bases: TGTGCCAGCAGCCCCCGTTTAAGGGGCAACGGTGGAGATACGCAGTATTTT.